The TCR beta chain under discussion was sequenced for a study of T-cell reconstitution after alpha-beta-depleted transplantation in children. The authors prepared the TCRbeta library with unique molecular identifiers. TCRdb re-called the PCR reads through MiXCR, storing one row per CDR3 protein. The sample contains around 700,000 distinct CDR3 sequences, around 13% of which appear only once. Points from the study as a whole: T-cell numbers and diversity one year post-transplant derived largely from freshly generated T cells. Some patients owed their high day-60 TCRbeta diversity to surviving recipient T cells and thymic progenitors. Alpha-beta T cells about two months after transplant reportedly derived from several hundred expanded graft clones.

The CDR3 loop spans 13 amino acids. Germline CDR1 is SGHVS and CDR2 is FNYEAQ. The V end lost 6 bases, the J end lost 3 bases, and 11 bases lay between the germline ends. This clonotype was detected ten times or more. What it binds is unknown. The V call is TRBV7-6, the J call TRBJ1-1, with no clear D. Sequences were derived from PBMCs, sampled before TCRalphabeta/CD19-depleted stem cell transplant. This clonotype originated in a girl aged 2 to 10 with congenital amegakaryocytic thrombocytopenia, due to receive a stem cell transplant. CDR3 sequence: CASRSDRYTEAFF. The CDR3 DNA sequence: TGTGCCAGCAGAAGTGACCGATACACTGAAGCTTTCTTT.